The entry below gives a single TCR beta chain sequence along with its context. The sample originates from a study of blood T cell repertoires in COVID-19. Some clones are missing from TCRdb's copy, which holds only in-frame ones; the method was immunoSEQ multiplex PCR. Of more than 60,000 clones in the sample, approximately 85% were seen once. CDR1 and CDR2 (germline): GTSNPN, SVGIG (reference sequence). The length of the CDR3 is 12 residues. J was trimmed by 3 bases and V by 8 bases; bases with no gene match: 4. Sequenced input: peripheral blood. The TCR sequence derives from a human donor in a cohort sampled during active COVID-19. The gene calls are TRBV30 and TRBJ2-7; TRBD1 agrees at 10 bases. The CDR3 DNA reads TGTGCCGGGGGACAGGGGAGCTACGAGCAGTACTTC. Translating gives CAGGQGSYEQYF.